This is a list of T cell receptor beta chains from one sample in a study of response to subunit inactivated influenza vaccine. TCRdb called the RT-PCR reads again in MiXCR, with one record for every CDR3 protein. Here the sample spans more than 400,000 distinct CDR3 sequences, roughly 7.9% being singletons. This sample comprised PBMCs from blood, obtained less than 25 months after vaccination. All receptors derive from a man in his fifties or sixties who received an inactivated influenza vaccine. CDR3s include the opening cysteine and the closing phenylalanine or tryptophan. D genes are given only for firm matches. Only some rows state a clone size, as once, few, many or a class for expanded clones.

D: TRBD1
J: TRBJ1-2
V: TRBV20-1
size: few
DNA: TGCAGTGCTCCTGACAGGGCAAACTATGGCTACACCTTC
CDR3: CSAPDRANYGYTF

D: -
J: TRBJ1-1
V: TRBV6-1
size: few
DNA: TGTGCCAGCAGTGAAGCGGGTCACAATCCGTTAGAAGCTTTCTTT
CDR3: CASSEAGHNPLEAFF

D: TRBD1
J: TRBJ2-7
V: TRBV20-1
size: -
DNA: TGCAGTGCTAGAGCGGGACAGGGGGCGTATTACGAGCAGTACTTC
CDR3: CSARAGQGAYYEQYF

D: TRBD2
J: TRBJ2-2
V: TRBV4-1
size: few
DNA: TGCGCCAGCAGCAACAGCGGGGGGGCGACCGGGGAGCTGTTTTTT
CDR3: CASSNSGGATGELFF

D: TRBD2
J: TRBJ2-7
V: TRBV5-1
size: few
DNA: TGCGCCAGCAGCTTACTAGCGGGGAGCACCGAGCAGTACTTC
CDR3: CASSLLAGSTEQYF

D: TRBD1
J: TRBJ1-1
V: TRBV7-9
size: few
DNA: TGTGCCAGCAGCTTGGCAGGGGGCAAATTCACTGAAGCTTTCTTT
CDR3: CASSLAGGKFTEAFF

D: -
J: TRBJ2-3
V: TRBV12-3/TRBV12-4
size: -
DNA: TGTGCCAGCAGTTCCCCGGGACTCACCACAGATACGCAGTATTTT
CDR3: CASSSPGLTTDTQYF

D: TRBD1
J: TRBJ2-2
V: TRBV9
size: -
DNA: TGTGCCAGCAGCTCCCGGGACAGGGGCGACACCGGGGAGCTGTTTTTT
CDR3: CASSSRDRGDTGELFF

D: -
J: TRBJ1-2
V: TRBV29-1
size: many
DNA: TGCAGCGTTGAGATGACAGCTAACTATGGCTACACCTTC
CDR3: CSVEMTANYGYTF

D: -
J: TRBJ1-6
V: TRBV18
size: few
DNA: TGTGCCAGCTCAAGCCGGGACCTAAATTCACCCCTCCACTTT
CDR3: CASSSRDLNSPLHF

D: -
J: TRBJ2-1
V: TRBV4-3
size: few
DNA: TGCGCCAGCAGCCAAGAGGCCACGGCTGGCTCCTACAATGAGCAGTTCTTC
CDR3: CASSQEATAGSYNEQFF

D: TRBD2
J: TRBJ2-3
V: TRBV20-1
size: -
DNA: TGCAGTGCTACTCGGGGGGGAGGCACAGATACGCAGTATTTT
CDR3: CSATRGGGTDTQYF

D: TRBD1
J: TRBJ1-2
V: TRBV2
size: -
DNA: TGTGCCAGCAGTGTTGGGGACAGGCTCGCTAACTATGGCCACACCTTC
CDR3: CASSVGDRLANYGHTF

D: TRBD2
J: TRBJ2-2
V: TRBV11-2
size: -
DNA: TGTGCCAGCAGCTTACAAGCTAGCGGGAGGGGACGGACCGGGGAGCTGTTTTTT
CDR3: CASSLQASGRGRTGELFF

D: -
J: TRBJ1-5
V: TRBV28
size: many
DNA: TGTGCCAGCAGTCTAACGTCCGGAGGGCAGCCCCAGCATTTT
CDR3: CASSLTSGGQPQHF

D: TRBD1
J: TRBJ1-6
V: TRBV6-1
size: -
DNA: TGTGCCAGCAGCAAACAGGGGGCGAGGAATTCACCCCTCCACTTT
CDR3: CASSKQGARNSPLHF

D: TRBD2
J: TRBJ2-3
V: TRBV13
size: many
DNA: TGTGCCAGCAACGAGAGAAGACTAGCGGGAGAGGATACGCAGTATTTT
CDR3: CASNERRLAGEDTQYF

D: -
J: TRBJ2-1
V: TRBV4-1
size: few
DNA: TGCGCCAGCAGCCAAACCTCGGGAACCAGAATTAACAATGAGCAGTTCTTC
CDR3: CASSQTSGTRINNEQFF

D: TRBD2
J: TRBJ2-1
V: TRBV7-3
size: -
DNA: TGTGCCAGCAGCCCTAGCGGGGCCCCCAATGAGCAGTTCTTC
CDR3: CASSPSGAPNEQFF

D: TRBD2
J: TRBJ2-1
V: TRBV29-1
size: few
DNA: TGCAGCGTTGACCCGGGGGGGGCCTACAATGAGCAGTTCTTC
CDR3: CSVDPGGAYNEQFF

D: TRBD1
J: TRBJ2-1
V: TRBV5-1
size: -
DNA: TGCGCCAGCAGCCCTGGTAAAGGACAGGGGATCGATGAGCAGTTCTTC
CDR3: CASSPGKGQGIDEQFF

D: TRBD2
J: TRBJ2-3
V: TRBV7-9
size: many
DNA: TGTGCCAGCAGCTCATCACTAGCGGGGGGGACAGATACGCAGTATTTT
CDR3: CASSSSLAGGTDTQYF

D: TRBD2
J: TRBJ2-1
V: TRBV20-1
size: once
DNA: TGCAGTGCTACAGCCGGGACTAGCGGGGGGGGTGGGCATGAGCAGTTCTTC
CDR3: CSATAGTSGGGGHEQFF

D: TRBD2
J: TRBJ2-1
V: TRBV5-1
size: many
DNA: TGCGCCAGCAGCTTGAGTTATAGCGGGAGGCCCCCTTTATACAATGAGCAGTTCTTC
CDR3: CASSLSYSGRPPLYNEQFF

D: TRBD2
J: TRBJ2-1
V: TRBV4-1
size: -
DNA: TGCGCCAGCAGCCTAGATGGGACTAGCGGGGGATACAATGAGCAGTTCTTC
CDR3: CASSLDGTSGGYNEQFF

D: TRBD2
J: TRBJ2-3
V: TRBV4-2
size: -
DNA: TGTGCCAGCAGCCAAGGGGCTAGCGGGGGAGATACGCAGTATTTT
CDR3: CASSQGASGGDTQYF

D: -
J: TRBJ1-4
V: TRBV27
size: few
DNA: TGTGCCAGCAGTTCGGGGTACATCGCCAAAAATGAAAAACTGTTTTTT
CDR3: CASSSGYIAKNEKLFF

D: -
J: TRBJ2-4
V: TRBV21-1
size: few
DNA: TGTGCCAGCAGCAGGAGCCGAGACAGGCCATTTATTTCGGCCAAAAACATTCAGTACTTC
CDR3: CASSRSRDRPFISAKNIQYF